The T cell receptor beta chain under discussion was sequenced for a study of CD8 T cells in Susac syndrome. Comments on this clonotype: The antigen is undetermined.

With random hexamers, 0.5 to 1 ug RNA was reverse transcribed. Across 54 Vbeta and 13 Jbeta, TCR beta CDR3 was amplified with immunoSEQ multiplex PCR. TCRdb reprocessed the immunoSEQ multiplex PCR reads via MiXCR and lists one record per CDR3 protein. The sample has roughly 160,000 distinct CDR3 sequences; about 96% are singletons. Study-wide results and limits: The authors found no clonal expansion in Susac syndrome CD4+ T cell repertoires.

Germline CDR1 and CDR2: SQVTM and ANQGSEA. The CDR3 contains 13 residues. V lost 4 bases and J 3 bases, leaving 12 bases between the germline ends. V gene TRBV29-1 combines with J gene TRBJ2-5; D may be TRBD1 (5 bases). The sequencing input was CD4+ T cells from PBMCs. The TCR sequence derives from a human donor with Susac syndrome. The CDR3 loop reads CSVVRAAKETQYF. The CDR3 region has the DNA TGCAGCGTTGTCAGGGCAGCTAAAGAGACCCAGTACTTC.